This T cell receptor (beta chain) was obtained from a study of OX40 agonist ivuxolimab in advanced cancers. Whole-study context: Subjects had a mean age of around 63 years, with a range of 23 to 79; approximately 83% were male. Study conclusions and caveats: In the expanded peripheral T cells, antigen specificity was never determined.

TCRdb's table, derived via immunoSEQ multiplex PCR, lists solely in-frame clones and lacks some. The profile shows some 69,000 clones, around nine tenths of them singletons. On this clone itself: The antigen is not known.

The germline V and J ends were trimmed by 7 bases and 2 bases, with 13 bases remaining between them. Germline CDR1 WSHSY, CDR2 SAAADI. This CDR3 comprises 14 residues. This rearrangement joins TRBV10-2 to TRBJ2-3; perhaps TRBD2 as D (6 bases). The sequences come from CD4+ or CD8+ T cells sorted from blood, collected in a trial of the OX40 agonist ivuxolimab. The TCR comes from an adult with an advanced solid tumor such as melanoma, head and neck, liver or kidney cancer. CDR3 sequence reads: CASKERAHTDTQYF. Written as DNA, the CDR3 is TGCGCCAGCAAGGAGCGGGCCCACACAGATACGCAGTATTTT.